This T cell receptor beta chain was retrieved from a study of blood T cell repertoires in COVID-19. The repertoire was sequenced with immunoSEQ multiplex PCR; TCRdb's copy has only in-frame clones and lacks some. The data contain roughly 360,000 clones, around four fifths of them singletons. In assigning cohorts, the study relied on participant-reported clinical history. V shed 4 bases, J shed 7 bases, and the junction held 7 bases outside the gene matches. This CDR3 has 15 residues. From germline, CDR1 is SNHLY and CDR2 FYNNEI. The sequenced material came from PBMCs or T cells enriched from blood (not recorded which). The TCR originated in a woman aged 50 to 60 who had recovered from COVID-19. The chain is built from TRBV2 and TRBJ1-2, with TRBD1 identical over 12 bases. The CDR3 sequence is CASSGDRGPLGGYTF. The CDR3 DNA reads TGTGCCAGCAGTGGGGACAGGGGGCCGCTGGGTGGCTACACCTTC. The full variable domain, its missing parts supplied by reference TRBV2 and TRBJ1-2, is EPEVTQTPSHQVTQMGQEVILRCVPISNHLYFYWYRQILGQKVEFLVSFYNNEISEKSEIFDDQFSVERPDGSNFTLKIRSTKLEDSAMYFCASSGDRGPLGGYTFGSGTRLTVV.